This entry is about one T cell receptor (beta chain). The target antigen is unknown. A read error may account for a junction end that differs from germline. Profiling that covered TCR beta VDJ and CDR3 relied on genomic DNA as its template. TCRdb fed the reads into MiXCR, producing one record per CDR3 protein. The top ten clones hold 25% to 35% of a sample with 95,000 to 150,000 distinct CDR3 sequences, about 60% of them seen once. The CDR3 covers 17 residues. Germline CDR1 reads MGHDK; CDR2 reads SYGVNS. The data stem from a study of CD8+CD57+ T cells in acquired aplastic anemia. Background on the study: On average, sorted CD4+ and CD8+ cells gave approximately 3 ug of DNA. General observations from the study: Patients were compared with controls for CD8+ Simpson's diversity, and no significant difference emerged. Shared by patients and controls, approximately 28 CD8+ CDR3s were abundant in patients.

Individuals selected for sequencing had exhibited CD8+CD57+ cell expansion on flow cytometry. No patient had been given any therapy when blood was sampled. The sequence derives from a human donor with aplastic anemia. The rearrangement uses TRBV25-1 and TRBJ2-1; 7 bases line up with TRBD1. The specimen sequenced was sorted CD4+, CD8+, or CD8+CD57+ T cells (not recorded which) from PBMCs. The CDR3 loop reads CASSGKQGQSSHNEQFF. CDR3 DNA: TGTGCCAGCAGTGGAAAACAGGGACAGAGCTCCCACAATGAGCAGTTCTTC. The variable domain in full, with the rest retrieved from reference TRBV25-1 and TRBJ2-1, is EADIYQTPRYLVIGTGKKITLECSQTMGHDKMYWYQQDPGMELHLIHYSYGVNSTEKGDLSSESTVSRIRTEHFPLTLESARPSHTSQYLCASSGKQGQSSHNEQFFGPGTRLTVL.